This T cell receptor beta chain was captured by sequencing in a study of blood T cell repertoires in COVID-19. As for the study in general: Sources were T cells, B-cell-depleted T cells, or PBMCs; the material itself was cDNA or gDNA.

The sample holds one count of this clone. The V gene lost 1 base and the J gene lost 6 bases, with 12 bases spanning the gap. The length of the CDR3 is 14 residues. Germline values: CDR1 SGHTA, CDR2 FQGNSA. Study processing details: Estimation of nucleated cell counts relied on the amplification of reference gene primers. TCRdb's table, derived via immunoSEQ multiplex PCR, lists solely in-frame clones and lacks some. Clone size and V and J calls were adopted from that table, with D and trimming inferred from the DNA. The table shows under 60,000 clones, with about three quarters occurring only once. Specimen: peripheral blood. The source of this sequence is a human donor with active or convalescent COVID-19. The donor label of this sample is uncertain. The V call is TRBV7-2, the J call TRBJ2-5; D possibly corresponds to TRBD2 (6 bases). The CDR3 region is CASSLVDYPKTQYF. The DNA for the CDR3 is TGTGCCAGCAGCTTAGTGGACTACCCCAAGACCCAGTACTTC. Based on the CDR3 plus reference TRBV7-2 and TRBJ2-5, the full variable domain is GAGVSQSPSNKVTEKGKDVELRCDPISGHTALYWYRQSLGQGLEFLIYFQGNSAPDKSGLPSDRFSAERTGGSVSTLTIQRTQQEDSAVYLCASSLVDYPKTQYFGPGTRLLVL.